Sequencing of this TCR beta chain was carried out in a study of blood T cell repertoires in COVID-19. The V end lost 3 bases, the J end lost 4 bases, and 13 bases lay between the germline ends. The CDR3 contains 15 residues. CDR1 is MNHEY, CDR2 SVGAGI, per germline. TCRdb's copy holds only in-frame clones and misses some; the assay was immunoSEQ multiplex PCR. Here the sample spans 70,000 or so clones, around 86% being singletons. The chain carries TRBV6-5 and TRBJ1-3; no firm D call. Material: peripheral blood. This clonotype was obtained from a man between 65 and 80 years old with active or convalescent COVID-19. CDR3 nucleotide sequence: TGTGCCAGCAGTTATGAGGGAATCAGGGGAAACACCATATATTTT. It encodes CASSYEGIRGNTIYF.